The rows below give T cell receptor beta chains drawn from one sample of a study of spatial heterogeneity in lung cancer. MiXCR, run by TCRdb on the 5' RACE reads, gives a single entry per CDR3 protein. The data contain approximately 47,000 distinct CDR3 sequences, approximately 7.6% of them seen just once; the ten biggest clones take up around 13%. The sample in question was PBMCs, obtained at surgery. The receptors here all came from a female donor with early-stage non-small cell lung cancer. Each CDR3 is given with its conserved first and last residue. A D gene is named only where the DNA matches it firmly. Rows give clone size only sometimes, using once, few, many, or a class for an expanded clone.

V gene: TRBV20-1
D gene: -
clone size: -
J gene: TRBJ2-1
CDR3 DNA: TGCAGTGCTAGTCCCCGAGACAATGAGCAGTTCTTC
CDR3 protein: CSASPRDNEQFF

V gene: TRBV6-2/TRBV6-3
D gene: -
clone size: -
J gene: TRBJ1-6
CDR3 DNA: TGTACCAGCACGGCCAGACAATCCGATTCACCCCTCCACTTT
CDR3 protein: CTSTARQSDSPLHF

V gene: TRBV20-1
D gene: -
clone size: many
J gene: TRBJ2-1
CDR3 DNA: TGCAGTGCTAGAGTAGCGGACAGTAACTACAATGAGCAGTTCTTC
CDR3 protein: CSARVADSNYNEQFF

V gene: TRBV11-2
D gene: -
clone size: few
J gene: TRBJ2-7
CDR3 DNA: TGTGCCAGCAGCTTCCGTTCCGGGGCCCCGAGCCAAATCACCTACGAGCAGTACTTC
CDR3 protein: CASSFRSGAPSQITYEQYF

V gene: TRBV20-1
D gene: TRBD2
clone size: few
J gene: TRBJ2-3
CDR3 DNA: TGCAGTGCCACGCGGGGTAGCGGGGGGGCCACAGATACGCAGTATTTT
CDR3 protein: CSATRGSGGATDTQYF

V gene: TRBV18
D gene: -
clone size: few
J gene: TRBJ2-6
CDR3 DNA: TGTGCCAGCTCACAGTACTCTGGGGCCAACGTCCTGACTTTC
CDR3 protein: CASSQYSGANVLTF

V gene: TRBV4-1
D gene: -
clone size: few
J gene: TRBJ2-2
CDR3 DNA: TGCGCCAGCAGAACAGCGAACACCGGGGAGCTGTTTTTT
CDR3 protein: CASRTANTGELFF

V gene: TRBV11-2
D gene: -
clone size: few
J gene: TRBJ1-4
CDR3 DNA: TGTGCCAGCAGCTTCGGGGTGACGAATGAAAAACTGTTTTTT
CDR3 protein: CASSFGVTNEKLFF

V gene: TRBV29-1
D gene: TRBD2
clone size: -
J gene: TRBJ2-3
CDR3 DNA: TGCAGCGTACCCGGGACTAGCGGGAGCACAGATACGCAGTATTTT
CDR3 protein: CSVPGTSGSTDTQYF

V gene: TRBV20-1
D gene: -
clone size: -
J gene: TRBJ2-1
CDR3 DNA: TGCAGTGCCACGCCGGTTCGGGCGGGGCACCTCAATGAGCAGTTCTTC
CDR3 protein: CSATPVRAGHLNEQFF

V gene: TRBV6-5
D gene: TRBD1
clone size: many
J gene: TRBJ2-5
CDR3 DNA: TGTGCCAGCAGGGAGGCGACAGGGCCGCAAGAGACCCAGTACTTC
CDR3 protein: CASREATGPQETQYF

V gene: TRBV6-2/TRBV6-3
D gene: TRBD2
clone size: few
J gene: TRBJ2-2
CDR3 DNA: TGTGCCAGCAACAAGCGGGGGGCCACCGGGGAGCTGTTTTTT
CDR3 protein: CASNKRGATGELFF

V gene: TRBV7-8
D gene: TRBD1
clone size: few
J gene: TRBJ2-3
CDR3 DNA: TGTGCCAGCACCGCAGACAGGGGCACAGATACGCAGTATTTT
CDR3 protein: CASTADRGTDTQYF

V gene: TRBV23-1
D gene: -
clone size: -
J gene: TRBJ2-7
CDR3 DNA: TGCGCCAGCAGTCAAGTAACCTACGAGCAGTACTTC
CDR3 protein: CASSQVTYEQYF

V gene: TRBV7-8
D gene: -
clone size: many
J gene: TRBJ2-7
CDR3 DNA: TGTGCCAGCAGCTTAGCGTCAGGGGAAAACTACGAGCAGTACTTC
CDR3 protein: CASSLASGENYEQYF

V gene: TRBV20-1
D gene: TRBD2
clone size: few
J gene: TRBJ2-3
CDR3 DNA: TGCAGTGCGTCCGATAGCGGGGCCTATGATACGCAGTATTTT
CDR3 protein: CSASDSGAYDTQYF

V gene: TRBV30
D gene: TRBD2
clone size: many
J gene: TRBJ2-1
CDR3 DNA: TGTGCCTGGAGGAAGGGACTAGCGGGGACCTACAATGAGCAGTTCTTC
CDR3 protein: CAWRKGLAGTYNEQFF

V gene: TRBV6-1
D gene: -
clone size: many
J gene: TRBJ1-5
CDR3 DNA: TGTGCCAGCAGTGAAGCGCGGTATCAGCCCCAGCATTTT
CDR3 protein: CASSEARYQPQHF

V gene: TRBV29-1
D gene: -
clone size: many
J gene: TRBJ1-1
CDR3 DNA: TGCAGCGTTGGTGGAGGGAACACTGAAGCTTTCTTT
CDR3 protein: CSVGGGNTEAFF

V gene: TRBV20-1
D gene: -
clone size: few
J gene: TRBJ1-1
CDR3 DNA: TGCAGTGCTAGTACGAGGGAAGAAGCTTTCTTT
CDR3 protein: CSASTREEAFF

V gene: TRBV4-3
D gene: TRBD2
clone size: few
J gene: TRBJ2-7
CDR3 DNA: TGCGCCAGCAGCCAAGAGTCCGGGGGGGGCCACTACGAGCAGTACTTC
CDR3 protein: CASSQESGGGHYEQYF

V gene: TRBV29-1
D gene: -
clone size: -
J gene: TRBJ2-1
CDR3 DNA: TGCAGCTCGGCAGGGGTCTCCTACAATGAGCAGTTCTTC
CDR3 protein: CSSAGVSYNEQFF

V gene: TRBV6-6
D gene: -
clone size: few
J gene: TRBJ2-5
CDR3 DNA: TGTGCCAGCAGTTCATCGAGGAGTGGGGAGACCCAGTACTTC
CDR3 protein: CASSSSRSGETQYF

V gene: TRBV4-1
D gene: TRBD1
clone size: -
J gene: TRBJ1-5
CDR3 DNA: TGCGCCAGCAGCCAAGATTTGGGACAGCCTTATCAGCCCCAGCATTTT
CDR3 protein: CASSQDLGQPYQPQHF

V gene: TRBV30
D gene: -
clone size: -
J gene: TRBJ2-5
CDR3 DNA: TGTGCCTGGAGTACCGGGGGCGCGGAGACCCAGTACTTC
CDR3 protein: CAWSTGGAETQYF

V gene: TRBV5-1
D gene: -
clone size: -
J gene: TRBJ1-6
CDR3 DNA: TGCGCCAGCAGCTTGGGGACAGCCTATAATTCACCCCTCCACTTT
CDR3 protein: CASSLGTAYNSPLHF

V gene: TRBV20-1
D gene: TRBD2
clone size: many
J gene: TRBJ2-4
CDR3 DNA: TGCAGTGCTAGAAGCGCGGGGGACCTAGCCAAAAACATTCAGTACTTC
CDR3 protein: CSARSAGDLAKNIQYF

V gene: TRBV5-5
D gene: TRBD2
clone size: many
J gene: TRBJ2-5
CDR3 DNA: TGTGCCAGCAGCCCCAGGACTAGCGGGGGGACCAGTCCGACCCAGTACTTC
CDR3 protein: CASSPRTSGGTSPTQYF

V gene: TRBV2
D gene: TRBD2
clone size: -
J gene: TRBJ2-7
CDR3 DNA: TGTGCCAGCAGTGAACAGTTGGTAGCGGGGGAGTACGAGCAGTACTTC
CDR3 protein: CASSEQLVAGEYEQYF

V gene: TRBV15
D gene: -
clone size: many
J gene: TRBJ1-1
CDR3 DNA: TGTGCCACCCTAGGTAGGGACACTGAAGCTTTCTTT
CDR3 protein: CATLGRDTEAFF

V gene: TRBV7-2
D gene: TRBD2
clone size: many
J gene: TRBJ2-2
CDR3 DNA: TGTGCCAGCAGCCTCTCCGGGACTAGCTTACCCGGGGAGCTGTTTTTT
CDR3 protein: CASSLSGTSLPGELFF

V gene: TRBV19
D gene: TRBD2
clone size: many
J gene: TRBJ2-3
CDR3 DNA: TGTGCCAGTAGTCCCCGACCTGCGGGACTAGCAGGTGATACGCAGTATTTT
CDR3 protein: CASSPRPAGLAGDTQYF

V gene: TRBV4-2
D gene: -
clone size: many
J gene: TRBJ2-1
CDR3 DNA: TGTGCCAGCAGCCAAGAACTGGCGGGACTCTACAATGAGCAGTTCTTC
CDR3 protein: CASSQELAGLYNEQFF

V gene: TRBV7-2
D gene: TRBD1
clone size: few
J gene: TRBJ1-5
CDR3 DNA: TGTGCCAGCAGCTTAACCCCAGGGGGGAACAATCAGCCCCAGCATTTT
CDR3 protein: CASSLTPGGNNQPQHF

V gene: TRBV6-5
D gene: TRBD1
clone size: few
J gene: TRBJ2-1
CDR3 DNA: TGTGCCAGCAGCCCGAGACAGGGGCCCTACAATGAGCAGTTCTTC
CDR3 protein: CASSPRQGPYNEQFF

V gene: TRBV7-2
D gene: TRBD1
clone size: many
J gene: TRBJ2-5
CDR3 DNA: TGTGCCAGCAGCTCCCAGGGGGCGACCCAAGAGACCCAGTACTTC
CDR3 protein: CASSSQGATQETQYF

V gene: TRBV29-1
D gene: -
clone size: -
J gene: TRBJ2-5
CDR3 DNA: TGCAGCGGCGCCGGTCGGTACCAAGAGACCCAGTACTTC
CDR3 protein: CSGAGRYQETQYF

V gene: TRBV30
D gene: -
clone size: many
J gene: TRBJ2-4
CDR3 DNA: TGTGCCTGGAGTGGCCGGGTTTTAGCCAAAAACATTCAGTACTTC
CDR3 protein: CAWSGRVLAKNIQYF

V gene: TRBV9
D gene: TRBD1
clone size: few
J gene: TRBJ1-1
CDR3 DNA: TGTGCCAGCAGCGTAGCTACAGGGGGCGTCTCTGAAGCTTTCTTT
CDR3 protein: CASSVATGGVSEAFF

V gene: TRBV4-2
D gene: TRBD2
clone size: -
J gene: TRBJ2-7
CDR3 DNA: TGTGCCAGCAGCCAAGATTGGGGAGGACTAGCGACGCTTACCTACGAGCAGTACTTC
CDR3 protein: CASSQDWGGLATLTYEQYF

V gene: TRBV20-1
D gene: -
clone size: few
J gene: TRBJ2-6
CDR3 DNA: TGCAGTGCTAGCAAGCGGGCCAGCTCTGGGGCCAACGTCCTGACTTTC
CDR3 protein: CSASKRASSGANVLTF

V gene: TRBV19
D gene: -
clone size: -
J gene: TRBJ2-7
CDR3 DNA: TGTGCCAGTAGTTGGGGCAGGGACTACGAGCAGTACTTC
CDR3 protein: CASSWGRDYEQYF

V gene: TRBV4-2
D gene: -
clone size: many
J gene: TRBJ2-3
CDR3 DNA: TGTGCCAGCAGCCAAACAACTCTAAGCACAGATACGCAGTATTTT
CDR3 protein: CASSQTTLSTDTQYF

V gene: TRBV6-5
D gene: TRBD2
clone size: few
J gene: TRBJ2-3
CDR3 DNA: TGTGCCAGCAGCCGTTGGGTTAGCGGGGGTTTGGGCAAGGATGCAGATACGCAGTATTTT
CDR3 protein: CASSRWVSGGLGKDADTQYF

V gene: TRBV2
D gene: -
clone size: -
J gene: TRBJ2-3
CDR3 DNA: TGTGCCAGCAAACCGACCCCCTCCACAGATACGCAGTATTTT
CDR3 protein: CASKPTPSTDTQYF

V gene: TRBV4-3
D gene: TRBD1
clone size: many
J gene: TRBJ2-7
CDR3 DNA: TGCGCCAGCAGCCAAGATAGGGGACAGAGGCCCTACGAGCAGTACTTC
CDR3 protein: CASSQDRGQRPYEQYF

V gene: TRBV19
D gene: -
clone size: -
J gene: TRBJ1-5
CDR3 DNA: TGTGCCCGTAGTATTCCCCCCGGACAGAGCAATCAGCCCCAGCATTTT
CDR3 protein: CARSIPPGQSNQPQHF

V gene: TRBV20-1
D gene: -
clone size: -
J gene: TRBJ1-6
CDR3 DNA: TGCAGTGCTCTCCAGGATAATTCACCCCTCCACTTT
CDR3 protein: CSALQDNSPLHF